The clone carrying this T cell receptor (beta chain) was seen a few times. The data derive from a study of T-cell memory formation after mild COVID-19. Germline-derived CDR1 and CDR2 are SGHAT and FQNNGV. The CDR3 is 15 amino acids. The V gene lost 1 base and the J gene lost 7 bases, with 14 bases spanning the gap. TCRdb passed the 5' RACE reads through MiXCR, listing each CDR3 protein once. The table has nearly 200,000 distinct CDR3 sequences, 18% seen once. The gene calls are TRBV11-2 and TRBJ2-1, with D maybe TRBD2 (5 bases). Sequences were obtained from PBMCs or a T cell subset sorted from them (not recorded which). The source of this sequence is an adult woman who had mild COVID-19 (a few samples of this study predate the infection). Cell type and time point are not known. CDR3 DNA sequence: TGTGCCAGCAGCTTAGTGCAGGTAATAGCGAATGAGCAGTTCTTC. Its protein product is CASSLVQVIANEQFF.